Each of the 14 T cell receptor beta chains below was sequenced from the same sample in a study of glioma-infiltrating T cells after dendritic cell vaccination. Method: immunoSEQ multiplex PCR; TCRdb's copy keeps in-frame clones and lacks some. The repertoire consists of roughly 100,000 clones, with roughly 79% occurring once and the leading ten covering 12%. Sample: blood, taken before dendritic cell vaccination. These receptors were collected from a human donor with glioblastoma.

The chain uses TRBV2 and TRBJ1-4, with 10 bases matching TRBD1. This CDR3 comprises 17 residues. Germline V gene lookup returns CDR1 SNHLY and CDR2 FYNNEI. The junction had 4 bases not matched to a gene; V was cut back by 3 bases and J by 0 bases. The CDR3 DNA reads as TGTGCCAGCAGTGAGACAGGGGGCCTCACAACTAATGAAAAACTGTTTTTT. Residues: CASSETGGLTTNEKLFF.

CDR3 nucleotide sequence: TGTGCCAGCAGTGCTACTAGAACCGGGGAGCTGTTTTTT. As protein: CASSATRTGELFF. This rearrangement joins TRBV6-4 to TRBJ2-2; D is perhaps TRBD2 (5 bases). CDR3 length: 13 residues. V dropped 4 bases and J dropped 5 bases, with 8 bases sitting between them. In germline, CDR1 is MRHNA, CDR2 SNTAGT.

The chain links TRBV15 to TRBJ2-5; D unclear. Deletions cut 1 base from V and 11 bases from J, with 14 bases between. The CDR3 extends over 13 amino acids. Germline V lookup: CDR1 LNHNV, CDR2 YYDKDF (reference sequence). CDR3 in amino acids: CATSRGRGYEQYF. CDR3 nucleotides: TGTGCCACCAGCAGAGGTCGAGGCTACGAACAGTACTTC.

This clone was counted at least ten times. The chain couples TRBV5-1 to TRBJ2-1; D is perhaps TRBD1 (6 bases). The CDR3 covers 16 residues. V lost 4 bases and J 0 bases, leaving 14 bases between the germline ends. CDR1 and CDR2 (germline): SGHRS, YFSETQ. The CDR3 loop is CASSQDSQSSYNEQFF. The CDR3 region has the DNA TGCGCCAGCAGCCAGGACAGCCAGAGCTCCTACAATGAGCAGTTCTTC.

The genes are TRBV18 and TRBJ2-5; D may be TRBD1 (8 bases). The V gene lost 2 bases and the J gene lost 3 bases, with 13 bases spanning the gap. Germline-derived CDR1 and CDR2 are KGHSH and LQKENI. CDR3 length equals 15 residues. The CDR3 region has the DNA TGTGCCAGCTCACCAACAGGGGGGGCGGAAGAGACCCAGTACTTC. This translates into CASSPTGGAEETQYF.

The chain joins TRBV12-5 to TRBJ1-5; D remains unclear. CDR3 size: 12 residues. Germline V gives CDR1 LGHNT, CDR2 FRNRAP. The V and J ends lost 0 bases and 8 bases respectively, with 5 bases between them. The CDR3 DNA reads as TGTGCTAGTGGTTTGGTACCGGAGCCCCAGCATTTT. Amino acids: CASGLVPEPQHF. The full variable domain, completed using reference TRBV12-5 and TRBJ1-5, is DARVTQTPRHKVTEMGQEVTMRCQPILGHNTVFWYRQTMMQGLELLAYFRNRAPLDDSGMPKDRFSAEMPDATLATLKIQPSEPRDSAVYFCASGLVPEPQHFGDGTRLSIL.

V gene TRBV4-1 combines with J gene TRBJ2-7; D is perhaps TRBD2 (6 bases). The CDR3 totals 17 residues. V was clipped by 0 bases and J by 4 bases, with 19 bases between them. Germline assignment: CDR1 MGHRA and CDR2 YSYEKL. The CDR3, as DNA: TGCGCCAGCAGCCAAGAGGGACTGACCGGGAATTCTTACGAGCAGTACTTC. Translating it yields CASSQEGLTGNSYEQYF.

The CDR3: CASSITTLGDQPQHF. In DNA, the CDR3 is TGTGCCAGTAGTATTACCACTCTGGGCGATCAGCCCCAGCATTTT. The rearrangement uses TRBV19 and TRBJ1-5, with unresolved D. Germline V gives CDR1 LNHDA, CDR2 SQIVND (reference sequence). V lost 3 bases and J 5 bases, leaving 14 bases between the germline ends. The CDR3 has 15 residues.

The rearrangement links TRBV4-2 to TRBJ2-5, with D possibly matching TRBD2 (6 bases). The germline V gene has CDR1 LGHNA and CDR2 YNFKEQ. Deletions cut 3 bases from V and 4 bases from J, with 12 bases between. This CDR3 comprises 14 residues. CDR3 DNA: TGTGCCAGCAGCCAGGTCGGAGCGGGAGAGACCCAGTACTTC. This gives the protein CASSQVGAGETQYF.

The genes are TRBV7-9 and TRBJ2-5; maybe TRBD2 (5 bases). Germline lookup yields CDR1 SEHNR and CDR2 FQNEAQ (reference sequence). Trimming took off 3 bases at V and 5 bases at J, with 13 bases between the two ends. This CDR3 spans 14 amino acids. The CDR3 coding sequence is TGTGCCAGCAGCTTGCAAGCGGCCCGGGAGACCCAGTACTTC. This gives the protein CASSLQAARETQYF.

A few counts support this clone. This sequence joins TRBV4-1 and TRBJ1-4; no firm D call. V was shortened by 4 bases and J by 4 bases, with 10 bases between the two germline ends. CDR1 MGHRA and CDR2 YSYEKL come from the germline V gene. The CDR3 runs to 14 residues. The CDR3 sequence: CASSLLAGNEKLFF. CDR3 DNA sequence: TGCGCCAGCAGCCTGTTAGCCGGTAATGAAAAACTGTTTTTT.

The chain uses TRBV4-2 and TRBJ1-4, with D unclear. CDR1 LGHNA and CDR2 YNFKEQ come from the germline V gene. Trimming removed 1 base at V and 3 bases at J, with 18 bases between. The CDR3 sequence is 18 residues long. The CDR3 is CASSQVGSVRIPNEKLFF. The CDR3 region has the DNA TGTGCCAGCAGCCAAGTAGGTTCAGTGAGGATACCTAATGAAAAACTGTTTTTT.

The V gene is TRBV4-3, the J gene TRBJ2-1; D is unclear. This CDR3 comprises 15 residues. Germline CDR1 and CDR2: LGHNA and YSLEER. The germline V and J ends were trimmed by 0 bases and 1 base, with 7 bases remaining between them. CDR3 coding DNA: TGCGCCAGCAGCCAAGATTACGCGTCCTACAATGAGCAGTTCTTC. Its protein product is CASSQDYASYNEQFF.

V and J are TRBV10-3 and TRBJ2-7; TRBD1 matches at 10 bases. Germline lookup yields CDR1 ENHRY and CDR2 SYGVKD. With V trimmed by 4 bases and J by 6 bases, 6 bases remained unmatched. The CDR3 has 14 amino acids. The CDR3 nucleotides are TGTGCCATCAGTGGGCAGACAGGGGGCCGCGAGCAGTACTTC. Residues: CAISGQTGGREQYF.